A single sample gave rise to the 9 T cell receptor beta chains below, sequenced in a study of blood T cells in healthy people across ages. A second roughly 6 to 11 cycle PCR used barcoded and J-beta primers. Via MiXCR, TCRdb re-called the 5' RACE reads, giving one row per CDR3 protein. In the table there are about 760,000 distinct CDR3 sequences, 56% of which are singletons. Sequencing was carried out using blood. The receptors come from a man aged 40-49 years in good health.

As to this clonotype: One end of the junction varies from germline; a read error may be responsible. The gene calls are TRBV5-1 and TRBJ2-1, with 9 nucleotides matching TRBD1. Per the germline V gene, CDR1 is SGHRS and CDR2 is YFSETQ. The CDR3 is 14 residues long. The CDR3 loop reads CASTTGGIYNEQFF. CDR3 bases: TGCGCCAGCACGACAGGGGGAATTTACAATGAGCAGTTCTTT.

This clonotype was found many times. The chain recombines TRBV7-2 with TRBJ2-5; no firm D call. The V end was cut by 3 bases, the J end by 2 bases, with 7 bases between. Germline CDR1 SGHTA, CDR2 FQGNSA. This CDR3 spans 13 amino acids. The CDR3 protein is CASSLGAQETQYF. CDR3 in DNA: TGTGCCAGCAGCTTGGGCGCACAAGAGACCCAGTACTTC.

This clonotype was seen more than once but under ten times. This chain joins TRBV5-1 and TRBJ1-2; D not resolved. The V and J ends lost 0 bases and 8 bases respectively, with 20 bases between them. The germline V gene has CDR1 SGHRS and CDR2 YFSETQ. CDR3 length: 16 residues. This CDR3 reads CASSLAIPIGDGGYTF. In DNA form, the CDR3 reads TGCGCCAGCAGCTTGGCCATCCCCATAGGCGACGGCGGCTACACCTTC.

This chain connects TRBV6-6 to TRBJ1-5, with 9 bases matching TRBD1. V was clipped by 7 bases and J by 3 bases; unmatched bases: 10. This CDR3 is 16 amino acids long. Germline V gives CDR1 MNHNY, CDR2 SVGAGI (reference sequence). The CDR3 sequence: CASTSGTGRINQPQHF. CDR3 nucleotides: TGTGCCAGCACGTCCGGGACAGGGAGAATCAATCAGCCCCAGCATTTT.

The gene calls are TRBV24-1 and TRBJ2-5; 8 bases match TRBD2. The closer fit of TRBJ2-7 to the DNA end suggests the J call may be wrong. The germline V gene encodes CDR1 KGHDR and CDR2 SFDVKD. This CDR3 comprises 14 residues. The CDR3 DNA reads TGTGCCACCAGTGATAAGCGGGAGACCCACGAGCAGTACTTC. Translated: CATSDKRETHEQYF.

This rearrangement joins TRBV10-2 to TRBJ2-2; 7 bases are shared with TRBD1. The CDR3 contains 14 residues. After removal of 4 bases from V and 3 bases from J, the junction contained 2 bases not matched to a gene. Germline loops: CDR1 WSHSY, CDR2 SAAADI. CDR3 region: CASSGDSHTGELFF. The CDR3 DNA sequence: TGCGCCAGCAGTGGGGACAGTCACACCGGGGAGCTGTTTTTT.

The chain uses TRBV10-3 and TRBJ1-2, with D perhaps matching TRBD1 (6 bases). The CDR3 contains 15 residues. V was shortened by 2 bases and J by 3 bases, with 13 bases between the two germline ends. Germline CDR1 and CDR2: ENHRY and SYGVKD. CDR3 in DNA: TGTGCCATCAGTGAGAATGGGGGGGCAGACTATGGCTACACCTTC. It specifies CAISENGGADYGYTF.

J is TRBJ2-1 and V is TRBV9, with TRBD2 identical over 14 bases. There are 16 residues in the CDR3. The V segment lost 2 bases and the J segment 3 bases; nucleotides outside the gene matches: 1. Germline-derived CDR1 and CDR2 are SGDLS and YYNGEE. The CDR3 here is CASSVGTSGGYNEQFF. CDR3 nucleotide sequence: TGTGCCAGCAGCGTCGGGACTAGCGGGGGCTACAATGAGCAGTTCTTC.

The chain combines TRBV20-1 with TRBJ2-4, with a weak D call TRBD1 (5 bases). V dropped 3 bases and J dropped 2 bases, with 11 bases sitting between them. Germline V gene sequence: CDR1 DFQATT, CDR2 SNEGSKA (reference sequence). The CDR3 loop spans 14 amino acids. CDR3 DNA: TGCAGTGCTAGGACAGTCTTACCCAAAAACATTCAGTACTTC. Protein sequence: CSARTVLPKNIQYF.